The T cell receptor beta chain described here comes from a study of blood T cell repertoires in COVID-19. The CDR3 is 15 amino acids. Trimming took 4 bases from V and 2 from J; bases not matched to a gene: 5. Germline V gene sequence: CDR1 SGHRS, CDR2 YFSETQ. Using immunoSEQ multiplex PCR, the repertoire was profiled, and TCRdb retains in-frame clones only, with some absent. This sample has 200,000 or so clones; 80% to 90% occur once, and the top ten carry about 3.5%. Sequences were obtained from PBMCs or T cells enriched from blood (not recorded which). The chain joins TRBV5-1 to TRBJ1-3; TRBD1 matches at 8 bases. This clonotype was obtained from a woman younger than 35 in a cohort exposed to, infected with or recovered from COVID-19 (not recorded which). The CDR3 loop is CASSETGAAGNTIYF. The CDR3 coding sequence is TGCGCCAGCAGCGAGACAGGGGCCGCTGGAAACACCATATATTTT.